This T cell receptor beta chain came from a study of cytomegalovirus exposure and HLA in healthy donors. Vbeta (60) and Jbeta (13) primers were used in the PCR. TCRdb's table, derived via immunoSEQ multiplex PCR, lists solely in-frame clones and lacks some. The profile shows approximately 96,000 clones, 74% of them singletons. CDR3 size: 12 residues. Germline assignment: CDR1 MNHNS and CDR2 SASEGT. This chain links TRBV6-1 with TRBJ1-2; D call uncertain. The source is a male donor in good health and CMV-seronegative. Sample: PBMCs. The CDR3 sequence: CAAAIGSYGYTF. In DNA form, the CDR3 reads TGTGCTGCGGCGATCGGCAGCTATGGCTACACCTTC.